This entry lists 2 T cell receptor beta chains sequenced from one sample in a study of blood T cells in healthy people across ages. The authors ran a second PCR of 7 to 11 cycles using a sample-barcoded 5' primer and a J-beta primer mix. TCRdb fed the 5' RACE reads into MiXCR, producing one record per CDR3 protein. This table has approximately 770,000 distinct CDR3 sequences, roughly 60% appearing once. The specimen sequenced was blood. The receptor set was obtained from a man aged 25-45 years in good health.

The chain carries TRBV6-6 and TRBJ1-2; weak D call: TRBD1 (6 bases). V lost 6 bases and J lost 4, with 15 bases in between. CDR1 is MNHNY and CDR2 is SVGAGI in the germline V gene (reference sequence). This CDR3 region has 14 residues. DNA of the CDR3: TGTGCCAGCAGGTTAGCAGGGGATAGCTATGGCTACACCTTC. Translated: CASRLAGDSYGYTF.

The chain recombines TRBV20-1 with TRBJ2-7, with 9 bases aligning to TRBD2. The J call may be incorrect, as the DNA end agrees better with TRBJ2-1. Germline CDR1 reads DFQATT; CDR2 reads SNEGSKA (reference sequence). The CDR3 covers 17 residues. CDR3: CSARAGSSGSYYNEQFF. The DNA for the CDR3 is TGCAGTGCTAGAGCAGGCAGTAGCGGGAGCTACTACAATGAGCAGTTCTTC.